Sequencing of this T cell receptor (beta chain) was carried out in a study of cytomegalovirus exposure and HLA in healthy donors. Both 60 Vbeta primers and 13 Jbeta primers went into the PCR. Sequencing used immunoSEQ multiplex PCR; TCRdb keeps in-frame clones, though not all of them. The sample has tens of thousands of clones, approximately 71% seen once. This clone was counted only a few times. Germline CDR1 MNHNS, CDR2 SASEGT. This CDR3 has 13 amino acids. Trimming took 8 bases from V and 4 from J, leaving 14 bases between them. The sequenced sample consisted of PBMCs. The chain carries TRBV6-1 and TRBJ1-1; no reliable D call. This sequence was found in a man aged 45-60 years in good health and CMV-seropositive. CDR3 DNA: TGTGCCAGCCGATTACCTGAGGTCACTGAAGCTTTCTTT. This gives the protein CASRLPEVTEAFF.